These 25 T cell receptor beta chains were sequenced from one sample in a study of blood T cell repertoires in COVID-19. Only in-frame clones appear in the TCRdb table, and some are missing; sequencing was by immunoSEQ multiplex PCR. The table lists 110,000 to 150,000 clones, around 80% of them singletons. Sequencing was done on a sample of peripheral blood. The receptor set was obtained from a man aged 55 to 70 with acute or convalescent COVID-19.

This clone was seen only a few times. J is TRBJ1-1 and V is TRBV14; D is undetermined. CDR1 and CDR2 from the germline V gene are SGHDN and FVKESK. The CDR3 contains 16 residues. V lost 1 base and J lost 0, with 12 bases in between. The CDR3 sequence is CASSQGRETMNTEAFF. CDR3 coding DNA: TGTGCCAGCAGCCAAGGGAGGGAGACCATGAACACTGAAGCTTTCTTT.

The chain carries TRBV19 and TRBJ2-1; 12 bases map to TRBD2. Trimming cost V 5 bases and J 7 bases; bases outside gene matches: 9. In germline, CDR1 is LNHDA, CDR2 SQIVND (reference sequence). The CDR3 covers 16 residues. CDR3 nucleotide sequence: TGTGCCAGTAGTCCGAGACTAGCGGGAGTGGGAAATGAGCAGTTCTTC. The encoded protein is CASSPRLAGVGNEQFF.

The chain couples TRBV7-3 to TRBJ2-1; TRBD2 is a possible D gene (6 bases). CDR1 is SGHTA and CDR2 is FQGTGA in the germline V gene. Trimming left V 2 bases short and J 0 bases short, with 8 bases between. The CDR3 is made up of 15 amino acids. The CDR3 protein is CASSLQTSSYNEQFF. The CDR3, as DNA: TGTGCCAGCAGCTTACAGACTAGCTCCTACAATGAGCAGTTCTTC.

The chain uses TRBV18 and TRBJ1-1; perhaps TRBD1 as D (5 bases). This CDR3 has 17 amino acids. V lost 4 bases to trimming and J lost 0 bases, with 18 bases between them. Germline-derived CDR1 and CDR2 are KGHSH and LQKENI. The CDR3 loop is CASSLSSRGNMNTEAFF. As DNA, the CDR3 is TGTGCCAGCTCACTATCCAGTAGGGGCAATATGAACACTGAAGCTTTCTTT.

CDR3 sequence reads: CASSTRTGVEQYF. CDR3 sequence (DNA): TGTGCCAGTAGTACGAGGACAGGGGTCGAGCAGTACTTC. The chain carries TRBV19 and TRBJ2-7, with 9 bases aligning to TRBD1. With 4 bases clipped from V and 6 bases from J, the junction kept 4 bases outside the gene matches. The CDR3 has 13 residues. Germline assignment: CDR1 LNHDA and CDR2 SQIVND (reference sequence). Together with reference TRBV19 and TRBJ2-7, the CDR3 gives the full variable domain: DGGITQSPKYLFRKEGQNVTLSCEQNLNHDAMYWYRQDPGQGLRLIYYSQIVNDFQKGDIAEGYSVSREKKESFPLTVTSAQKNPTAFYLCASSTRTGVEQYFGPGTRLTVT.

This chain connects TRBV6-4 to TRBJ2-2; a possible D gene is TRBD2 (6 bases). Trimming removed 11 bases at V and 3 bases at J, with 25 bases between. The V gene's germline CDR1 is MRHNA and CDR2 SNTAGT. This CDR3 is built from 17 residues. The CDR3 here is CAGGEDGRRDDTGELFF. DNA for the CDR3: TGTGCCGGAGGAGAGGATGGTAGGCGGGATGACACCGGGGAGCTGTTTTTT.

The chain employs TRBV10-1 and TRBJ2-2; TRBD2 agrees at 7 bases. The CDR3 length is 15 residues. Germline CDR1 reads WNHNN; CDR2 reads SYGVQD (reference sequence). V trimming: 6 bases; J trimming: 7 bases; junction bases outside the gene matches: 11. The CDR3 spells CASSEPRLAGGELFF. In DNA, the CDR3 is TGCGCCAGCAGCGAACCCAGACTAGCTGGCGGGGAGCTGTTTTTT.

V and J are TRBV15 and TRBJ2-2, with TRBD2 matching 8 bases. The CDR3 is 15 amino acids. The V and J ends lost 5 bases and 6 bases, in that order; junction bases with no gene match: 8. CDR1 and CDR2 from the germline V gene are LNHNV and YYDKDF (reference sequence). CDR3 loop: CATSVGGVSAGELFF. CDR3 coding DNA: TGTGCCACCAGCGTCGGGGGGGTCTCAGCCGGGGAGCTGTTTTTT.

The chain uses TRBV28 and TRBJ1-5, with 9 bases matching TRBD1. CDR3 length: 14 amino acids. V lost 6 bases, J lost 7 bases, and 7 bases stayed unmatched. CDR1 is MDHEN and CDR2 is SYDVKM in the germline V gene. CDR3 loop: CASRLQGAWQPQHF. The DNA of the CDR3 is TGTGCCAGCAGGCTACAGGGGGCCTGGCAGCCCCAGCATTTT.

The gene calls are TRBV18 and TRBJ1-1, with D uncertain. The V end lost 5 bases, the J end lost 2 bases, and 12 bases lay between the germline ends. Germline V gene sequence: CDR1 KGHSH, CDR2 LQKENI. CDR3 length: 14 residues. In DNA form, the CDR3 reads TGTGCCAGCTCATCCGCCGCGGGAAACACTGAAGCTTTCTTT. Translated: CASSSAAGNTEAFF.

The rearrangement joins TRBV3-1 (or the pseudogene TRBV3-2) to TRBJ1-5, with D tentatively TRBD1 (5 bases). The CDR3 covers 17 residues. The V and J ends lost 3 bases and 2 bases respectively, with 17 bases between them. Germline assignment: CDR1 LGHDT and CDR2 YNNKEL (reference sequence). The CDR3 DNA is TGTGCCAGCAGCCAGCTGGGGGGTACGGGGGGCAATCAGCCCCAGCATTTT. Its translation is CASSQLGGTGGNQPQHF.

The V gene is TRBV18, the J gene TRBJ2-1; possible D gene TRBD2, 5 bases. This CDR3 is built from 15 residues. Germline V gene lookup returns CDR1 KGHSH and CDR2 LQKENI. The ends were cut back, 2 bases at V and 0 bases at J, with 8 bases in the middle. As DNA, the CDR3 is TGTGCCAGCTCACCAGCAGGAGGCTCCTACAATGAGCAGTTCTTC. As protein: CASSPAGGSYNEQFF. Full variable domain (outside the CDR3, taken from reference TRBV18 and TRBJ2-1): NAGVMQNPRHLVRRRGQEARLRCSPMKGHSHVYWYRQLPEEGLKFMVYLQKENIIDESGMPKERFSAEFPKEGPSILRIQQVVRGDSAAYFCASSPAGGSYNEQFFGPGTRLTVL.

This sequence joins TRBV29-1 and TRBJ2-7; the D gene is possibly TRBD2 (5 bases). The CDR3 covers 13 residues. V lost 8 bases, J lost 0 bases, and 14 bases lay in between. Germline V gives CDR1 SQVTM, CDR2 ANQGSEA. CDR3 sequence reads: CSSWEGSSYEQYF. The CDR3 nucleotides read TGCAGCTCCTGGGAAGGGAGCTCCTACGAGCAGTACTTC.

The genes are TRBV6-5 and TRBJ2-5, with D possibly being TRBD2 (6 bases). Trimming stripped 7 bases from V and 3 bases from J, with 15 bases between. In germline, CDR1 is MNHEY, CDR2 SVGAGI. The CDR3 has 14 amino acids. CDR3 protein: CASNWSGPKETQYF. The CDR3 nucleotides are TGTGCCAGCAATTGGAGCGGGCCAAAAGAGACCCAGTACTTC.

In DNA, the CDR3 is TGTGCCAGAAGCCTGACTAACAACAATGAGCAGTTCTTC. This codes for CARSLTNNNEQFF. The chain uses TRBV5-3 and TRBJ2-1; tentatively, D is TRBD2 (5 bases). TRBV5-3 is an ORF for which the function is uncertain. The germline V and J ends were trimmed by 4 bases and 5 bases, with 10 bases remaining between them. The CDR3 runs 13 residues.

This clone was counted between two and nine times. The V and J genes are TRBV7-9 and TRBJ2-7; D remains unclear. The CDR3 extends over 11 amino acids. V was shortened by 4 bases and J by 4 bases, with 5 bases between the two germline ends. Germline-derived CDR1 and CDR2 are SEHNR and FQNEAQ (reference sequence). CDR3 sequence: CASSSLYEQYF. The CDR3 nucleotides are TGTGCCAGCAGCTCCCTGTACGAGCAGTACTTC.

The chain has TRBV5-6 and TRBJ2-7; D may be TRBD1 (5 bases). V was pared by 3 bases and J by 3 bases, with 19 bases between. Per germline, CDR1 SGHDT and CDR2 YYEEEE. The CDR3 contains 16 residues. CDR3 bases: TGTGCCAGCAGCTCTGCCTTAGGGGCATCTTTCTACGAGCAGTACTTC. Its protein product is CASSSALGASFYEQYF. The entire variable domain, with the rest obtained from reference TRBV5-6 and TRBJ2-7, is as follows: DAGVTQSPTHLIKTRGQQVTLRCSPKSGHDTVSWYQQALGQGPQFIFQYYEEEERQRGNFPDRFSGHQFPNYSSELNVNALLLGDSALYLCASSSALGASFYEQYFGPGTRLTVT.

This clone was counted a single time. The chain recombines TRBV28 with TRBJ2-5; D is perhaps TRBD1 (5 bases). Trimming left V 2 bases short and J 2 bases short, with 15 bases between. Germline CDR1 MDHEN, CDR2 SYDVKM. CDR3 length: 16 amino acids. The CDR3 here is CASSLSGHLKQETQYF. The CDR3 DNA sequence: TGTGCCAGCAGTTTAAGTGGACACTTGAAACAAGAGACCCAGTACTTC.

The chain links TRBV11-2 to TRBJ1-1; 9 nucleotides align to TRBD1. With 1 base clipped from V and 1 base from J, the junction kept 4 bases outside the gene matches. This CDR3 spans 16 amino acids. CDR1 is SGHAT, CDR2 FQNNGV, per germline. CDR3 loop: CASSLGYRGRNTEAFF. CDR3 DNA sequence: TGTGCCAGCAGCTTAGGTTACAGGGGGCGGAACACTGAAGCTTTCTTT.

The chain recombines TRBV28 with TRBJ1-2; no clear D gene. The V gene lost 5 bases and the J gene lost 1 base, with 14 bases spanning the gap. This CDR3 is 15 amino acids long. The germline CDR1 and CDR2 sequences are MDHEN and SYDVKM. In nucleotides, the CDR3 is TGTGCCAGCAGTCCCCACTCCGCAGGTAACTATGGCTACACCTTC. The encoded protein is CASSPHSAGNYGYTF.

The CDR3 nucleotides read TGCGCCAGCAGCCTTGGGACTCTAAACCAAGAGACCCAGTACTTC. It yields the protein CASSLGTLNQETQYF. The chain employs TRBV4-1 and TRBJ2-5; D perhaps matches TRBD2 (6 bases). The CDR3 is 15 amino acids. Per the germline V gene, CDR1 is MGHRA and CDR2 is YSYEKL. The germline V and J ends were trimmed by 4 bases and 0 bases, with 12 bases remaining between them.

This clone was counted many times. V usage is TRBV7-6 and J usage is TRBJ2-3; 7 nucleotides align to TRBD2. Trimming took 1 base from V and 4 from J; bases not matched to a gene: 8. Germline lookup yields CDR1 SGHVS and CDR2 FNYEAQ. The CDR3 totals 16 residues. CDR3 region: CASSLGGGRGADTQYF. DNA for the CDR3: TGTGCCAGCAGCTTAGGGGGCGGGAGAGGTGCAGATACGCAGTATTTT.

V usage is TRBV5-6 and J usage is TRBJ2-7; 9 bases are shared with TRBD1. Unmatched junction bases numbered 12, after V lost 1 base and J lost 10 bases. The CDR3 is made up of 15 amino acids. Per germline, CDR1 SGHDT and CDR2 YYEEEE. The CDR3 DNA is TGTGCCAGCAGCTTGCCCCCGGGACAGGGCGTTCCACAGTACTTC. Amino acid sequence: CASSLPPGQGVPQYF.

The chain has TRBV28 and TRBJ2-7, with a possible D match to TRBD1 (6 bases). The CDR3 sequence is 13 residues long. Looked up from germline, CDR1 is MDHEN and CDR2 is SYDVKM. Trimming took 7 bases from V and 3 from J, leaving 13 bases between them. The CDR3 nucleotides are TGTGCCAGCACCACAGGGTTACGCTACGAGCAGTACTTC. Its translation: CASTTGLRYEQYF.

This chain joins TRBV18 and TRBJ1-6; 8 nucleotides match TRBD1. The germline CDR1 and CDR2 sequences are KGHSH and LQKENI. The CDR3 length is 18 residues. Germline trimming cut 5 bases from V and 5 bases from J; bases unmatched to any gene: 14. The CDR3 bases are TGTGCCAGCTCAGCTACACCGGGACAGGCTTCCCATAATTCACCCCTCCACTTT. Amino acids: CASSATPGQASHNSPLHF.